The clone carrying this T cell receptor (beta chain) was detected many times. Its target is unknown. Amplification targeted TCR beta CDR3 regions from RNA transcripts. TCR CDR3 regions were first amplified by RT-PCR with HTBI primers. TCRdb called the multiplex PCR reads again in MiXCR, with one record for every CDR3 protein. The repertoire includes about 520,000 distinct CDR3 sequences, approximately 24% of them detected once, and about 11% sits in the top ten. This sample is part of a study of T cells in Graves' hyperthyroidism and ophthalmopathy. Notes on the study in general: Stable hyperthyroidism and ophthalmopathy were separated using 13 V-J signatures.

J gave up 11 bases and V 6 bases, and 12 bases lay outside the gene matches. The CDR3 is made up of 14 amino acids. CDR1 is MNHEY and CDR2 is SMNVEV in the germline V gene (reference sequence). Sequencing input: blood. J is TRBJ1-1 and V is TRBV27; 10 bases are a match to TRBD1. The sequence came from a woman aged 25-40 years with Graves' ophthalmopathy. The CDR3 DNA reads TGTGCCAGCAGCGAACAGGACAGGGGGTGGAAGGCTTTCTTT. This translates into CASSEQDRGWKAFF.